This is a list of T cell receptor beta chains from one sample in a study of blood T cell repertoires in COVID-19. TCRdb's table, derived via immunoSEQ multiplex PCR, lists solely in-frame clones and lacks some. The data contain around 390,000 clones, about 83% of them seen just once; the ten biggest clones take up about a tenth. Input material: PBMCs or T cells enriched from blood (not recorded which). The receptors stem from a woman aged 50 to 65 who had recovered from COVID-19. Both conserved end residues are part of each CDR3.

V: TRBV13; CDR3: CASSPIAGLSYNEQFF
V: TRBV28; CDR3: CASSFFGSGFTDTQYF
V: TRBV2; CDR3: CASSLRLAGGAGANVLTF
V: TRBV6-5; CDR3: CASSRTVNTGELFF
V: TRBV4-3; CDR3: CASSQDKSRAYEQYF
V: TRBV2; CDR3: CASSTLVAGGPSSTQYF
V: TRBV6-1; CDR3: CASSEPLRSSYEQYF
V: TRBV18; CDR3: CASSLQGRDGYTF
V: TRBV7-9; CDR3: CASIPLGQGASYGYTF
V: TRBV19; CDR3: CASSSQTGVTQPQHF
V: TRBV6-5; CDR3: CASSYSLGYGYTF
V: TRBV28; CDR3: CASRPDRGLSEKLFF
V: TRBV28; CDR3: CASRYRGPNTEAFF
V: TRBV9; CDR3: CASSSDRGNQPQHF
V: TRBV2; CDR3: CASKSRASVGNTIYF
V: TRBV19; CDR3: CASSPWRADGYTF
V: TRBV27; CDR3: CASSGGQGIRSPLHF
V: TRBV28; CDR3: CASSLGTGLSEKLFF
V: TRBV7-2; CDR3: CASSPRGAGQPQHF
V: TRBV27; CDR3: CASSLTAKRYSNQPQHF
V: TRBV19; CDR3: CASSLPSAYGTTNEKLFF
V: TRBV30; CDR3: CAWSGTGVTEAFF
V: TRBV2; CDR3: CASSPEDTLGTEAFF
V: TRBV5-1; CDR3: CASSTGGTVGTGELFF
V: TRBV4-1; CDR3: CASSQVPGQGGYGYTF
V: TRBV3-1/TRBV3-2; CDR3: CASSPRHGGSNNEQFF
V: TRBV27; CDR3: CASSLGGGLGQPQHF
V: TRBV4-2; CDR3: CASSRNRVVQETQYF
V: TRBV4-1; CDR3: CASTRGRNTEAFF
V: TRBV5-1; CDR3: CASSPVAGLETQYF
V: TRBV3-1/TRBV3-2; CDR3: CASSHFGVVGEKLFF
V: TRBV5-4; CDR3: CASSLEGARGYTF
V: TRBV12-3/TRBV12-4; CDR3: CASSTGRGQPQHF
V: TRBV7-9; CDR3: CASSFGEGEQYF
V: TRBV2; CDR3: CASSGLAGVSDTQYF
V: TRBV4-2; CDR3: CASSQGGAGSYNEQFF
V: TRBV19; CDR3: CASSTGLNTEAFF
V: TRBV7-2; CDR3: CASSPRAEAFF
V: TRBV7-9; CDR3: CASSYWGQKESPLHF
V: TRBV5-1; CDR3: CASSPGQGHGDYGYTF
V: TRBV30; CDR3: CAWTHERDQETQYF
V: TRBV30; CDR3: CAWSAGYGYTF
V: TRBV18; CDR3: CASSSQGGTSTDTQYF
V: TRBV7-9; CDR3: CASSLAPGYQETQYF
V: TRBV2; CDR3: CASSRQSSGNTIYF
V: TRBV27; CDR3: CASTHTGDYEQYF
V: TRBV7-9; CDR3: CASSFLDRAAEAFF
V: TRBV7-2; CDR3: CASSLLGSFNSPLHF
V: TRBV3-1/TRBV3-2; CDR3: CASSPLYGQYEQYF
V: TRBV12-3/TRBV12-4; CDR3: CASSKYTEAFF
V: TRBV5-5; CDR3: CASSLAGLRYEQYF